The rows below give T cell receptor beta chains drawn from one sample of a study of blood T cell repertoires in COVID-19. Using immunoSEQ multiplex PCR, the repertoire was profiled, and TCRdb retains in-frame clones only, with some absent. The data contain 150,000 to 200,000 clones, approximately 80% of them seen just once; the ten biggest clones take up around 7%. The sample comprised peripheral blood. The receptors shown here come from a woman between 40 and 55 years old with COVID-19, enrolled during active disease. The CDR3 runs from the conserved cysteine through the conserved F or W. D genes are given only for firm matches. Size values are once, few and many counts, or a class for expanded clones, and some rows have none.

d_call j_call clone_size v_call cdr3_aa cdr3_nt
. TRBJ2-2 . TRBV28 CASRSTNTGELFF TGTGCCAGCAGGTCCACTAACACCGGGGAGCTGTTTTTT
TRBD2 TRBJ2-2 . TRBV7-3 CASSPNSSGRFPGELFF TGTGCCAGCAGTCCAAATTCTAGCGGGAGGTTCCCCGGGGAGCTGTTTTTT
. TRBJ2-1 . TRBV30 CAWRLAPREQFF TGTGCCTGGAGACTAGCCCCGCGGGAGCAGTTCTTC
. TRBJ2-2 . TRBV10-3 CAISRNTGELFF TGTGCCATCAGCAGGAACACCGGGGAGCTGTTTTTT
. TRBJ1-1 . TRBV12-5 CASGSRTDMNTEAFF TGTGCTAGTGGTTCGCGGACAGACATGAACACTGAAGCTTTCTTT
TRBD2 TRBJ2-3 once TRBV7-2 CASSSGLAGVASTDTQYF TGTGCCAGCAGCTCGGGACTAGCGGGGGTTGCTAGCACAGATACGCAGTATTTT
. TRBJ1-1 . TRBV6-5 CASSYIQGANTEAFF TGTGCCAGCAGTTACATACAAGGAGCGAACACTGAAGCTTTCTTT
TRBD1 TRBJ1-1 . TRBV5-4 CASRETGQGTEAFF TGTGCCAGCAGGGAGACCGGACAGGGCACTGAAGCTTTCTTT
. TRBJ1-1 once TRBV5-5 CASRDTRGSTEAFF TGTGCCAGCAGGGATACCAGGGGAAGCACTGAAGCTTTCTTT
TRBD2 TRBJ2-1 . TRBV28 CASRVLAASGEQFF TGTGCCAGCAGAGTACTAGCGGCGTCCGGGGAGCAGTTCTTC
. TRBJ1-1 . TRBV19 CASSITGKVTEAFF TGTGCCAGTAGTATAACAGGGAAAGTCACTGAAGCTTTCTTT
. TRBJ2-1 . TRBV11-2 CASRLLGGGAWEQFF TGTGCCAGCAGACTCCTAGGGGGGGGAGCGTGGGAGCAGTTCTTC
. TRBJ1-4 . TRBV6-1 CASSDRGREKLFF TGTGCCAGCAGTGACAGGGGAAGAGAAAAACTGTTTTTT
. TRBJ2-7 . TRBV29-1 CSVGGIHLYEQYF TGCAGCGTTGGAGGAATACACCTCTACGAGCAGTACTTC
TRBD1 TRBJ1-2 . TRBV7-9 CASSPSMSGGRYGYTF TGTGCCAGCAGCCCTTCTATGTCAGGGGGCCGGTATGGCTACACCTTC
TRBD2 TRBJ2-5 . TRBV5-5 CASSLRLAGGETQYF TGTGCCAGCAGCTTGCGGCTAGCGGGGGGCGAGACCCAGTACTTC
. TRBJ1-2 . TRBV5-4 CASSSFTNPANYGYTF TGTGCCAGCAGCTCTTTCACTAACCCCGCTAACTATGGCTATACCTTC
TRBD1 TRBJ2-2 few TRBV6-5 CASSNRGVKTGELFF TGTGCCAGCAGTAACAGGGGTGTGAAGACCGGGGAGCTGTTTTTT
. TRBJ2-7 . TRBV27 CASSLSPNSYEQYF TGTGCCAGCAGTTTATCTCCAAACTCCTACGAGCAGTACTTC
TRBD2 TRBJ2-5 . TRBV19 CASSLGGGATQYF TGTGCCAGTAGTCTCGGGGGGGGTGCGACCCAGTACTTC
TRBD1 TRBJ2-7 . TRBV5-1 CASTPFPGTGGYEQYF TGCGCCAGCACCCCGTTCCCCGGGACAGGGGGCTACGAGCAGTACTTC
. TRBJ2-7 . TRBV7-2 CASSLFAAEQYF TGTGCCAGCAGCTTATTTGCGGCCGAGCAGTACTTC
TRBD2 TRBJ2-1 once TRBV6-5 CASSYSAGGVDEQFF TGTGCCAGCAGTTATTCAGCGGGAGGGGTGGATGAGCAGTTCTTC
TRBD2 TRBJ2-3 . TRBV2 CASSPASGVIDTQYF TGTGCCAGCAGTCCTGCTAGCGGGGTAATAGATACGCAGTATTTT
. TRBJ2-3 . TRBV7-7 CASSLKADRTDTQYF TGTGCTAGCAGCTTAAAAGCGGACCGCACAGATACGCAGTATTTT
. TRBJ1-3 . TRBV14 CASSLLSGNTIYF TGTGCCAGCAGCCTTCTTTCCGGAAACACCATATATTTT
TRBD2 TRBJ2-1 . TRBV5-4 CASSLASGSYNEQFF TGTGCCAGCAGCTTGGCTAGCGGGAGCTACAATGAGCAGTTCTTC
. TRBJ1-2 . TRBV7-9 CASSLVGQGSKYGYTF TGTGCCAGCAGCTTAGTAGGGCAGGGATCGAAGTATGGCTACACCTTC
TRBD1 TRBJ2-7 . TRBV3-1/TRBV3-2 CASSHPTGRRAYEQYF TGTGCCAGCAGCCATCCGACAGGGAGAAGGGCCTACGAGCAGTACTTC
TRBD1 TRBJ2-1 . TRBV6-6 CASSYSGTGSYNEQFF TGTGCCAGCAGTTACTCGGGGACAGGCTCCTACAATGAGCAGTTCTTC
. TRBJ1-1 . TRBV7-3 CASSLTSSTEAFF TGTGCCAGCAGCTTAACGTCGAGCACTGAAGCTTTCTTT
. TRBJ2-1 . TRBV10-3 CAISEHTGRGNPYNEQFF TGTGCCATCAGTGAGCATACAGGTAGGGGGAACCCATACAATGAGCAGTTCTTC
TRBD2 TRBJ2-1 . TRBV5-8 CASSLGGTINPNEQFF TGTGCCAGCAGCTTGGGCGGGACTATCAACCCCAATGAGCAGTTCTTC
. TRBJ1-6 . TRBV18 CASSPGPGERSPLHF TGTGCCAGCTCACCAGGGCCAGGGGAACGTTCACCCCTCCACTTT
TRBD2 TRBJ2-3 . TRBV6-5 CASSLAGVGTDTQYF TGTGCCAGCAGCTTAGCGGGAGTCGGCACAGATACGCAGTATTTT
. TRBJ2-1 . TRBV3-1/TRBV3-2 CASSRGDDEQFF TGTGCCAGCAGCCGTGGAGACGATGAGCAGTTCTTC
. TRBJ1-1 . TRBV18 CASSPSKPGTEAFF TGTGCCAGCTCACCGTCAAAGCCGGGCACTGAAGCTTTCTTT
TRBD1 TRBJ2-2 few TRBV28 CATEDRAYGELFF TGTGCCACCGAGGACAGGGCCTACGGGGAGCTGTTTTTT
. TRBJ2-5 . TRBV3-1/TRBV3-2 CASSQIPPSFETQYF TGTGCCAGCAGCCAAATTCCCCCGAGTTTTGAGACCCAGTACTTC
TRBD1 TRBJ2-5 . TRBV7-9 CASSLAGRDRGSETQYF TGTGCCAGCAGCTTAGCGGGCCGGGACAGGGGTTCGGAGACCCAGTACTTC
. TRBJ2-3 . TRBV5-6 CASSFRQGRTDTQYF TGTGCCAGCAGCTTTCGTCAGGGGAGAACAGATACGCAGTATTTT
. TRBJ2-1 once TRBV14 CASSQGSTLYNEQFF TGTGCCAGCAGCCAAGGGAGCACTTTGTACAATGAGCAGTTCTTC
TRBD1 TRBJ1-1 . TRBV6-5 CASRAGTGVNTEAFF TGTGCCAGCAGAGCCGGGACAGGGGTGAACACTGAAGCTTTCTTT
TRBD1 TRBJ2-4 . TRBV6-6 CASTPSRQGAGNIQYF TGTGCCAGCACCCCATCCCGACAGGGGGCGGGAAACATTCAGTACTTC
. TRBJ1-1 . TRBV5-5 CASSLQGSLNTEAFF TGTGCCAGCAGCTTGCAGGGCAGTCTAAACACTGAAGCTTTCTTT
. TRBJ2-5 few TRBV4-2 CASSQELRSVGHAQETQYF TGTGCCAGCAGCCAAGAGCTCCGCAGTGTCGGACATGCCCAAGAGACCCAGTACTTC
TRBD1 TRBJ2-7 once TRBV18 CASSPGTGHYEQYF TGTGCCAGCTCACCAGGGACAGGCCACTACGAGCAGTACTTC
. TRBJ2-2 . TRBV16 CASSQVSANTGELFF TGTGCCAGCAGCCAAGTGTCTGCGAACACCGGGGAGCTGTTTTTT
TRBD1 TRBJ1-2 . TRBV20-1 CSASLGGNGYTF TGCAGTGCTAGTTTAGGGGGCAATGGCTACACCTTC
TRBD2 TRBJ2-7 . TRBV9 CASSPKGGTTFLYEQYF TGTGCCAGCAGCCCGAAAGGAGGGACTACCTTTTTATACGAGCAGTACTTC
. TRBJ1-6 once TRBV10-2 CASRTGNSPLHF TGCGCCAGCAGAACAGGGAATTCACCCCTCCACTTT